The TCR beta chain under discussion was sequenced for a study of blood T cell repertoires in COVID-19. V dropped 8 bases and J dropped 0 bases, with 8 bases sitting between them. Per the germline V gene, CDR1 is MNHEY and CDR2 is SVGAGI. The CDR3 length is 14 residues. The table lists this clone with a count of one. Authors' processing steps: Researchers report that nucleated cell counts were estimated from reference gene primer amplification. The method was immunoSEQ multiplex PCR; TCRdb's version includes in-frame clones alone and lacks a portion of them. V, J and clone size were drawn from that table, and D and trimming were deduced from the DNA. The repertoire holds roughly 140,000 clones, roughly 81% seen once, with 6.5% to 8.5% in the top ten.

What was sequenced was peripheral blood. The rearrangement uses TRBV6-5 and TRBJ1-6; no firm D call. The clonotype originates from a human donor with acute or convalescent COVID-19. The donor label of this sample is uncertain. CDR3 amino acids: CASSVSSYNSPLHF. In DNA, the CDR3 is TGTGCCAGCTCCGTGAGCTCCTATAATTCACCCCTCCACTTT.